This is a list of T cell receptor beta chains from one sample in a study of response to subunit inactivated influenza vaccine. TCRdb itself ran the RT-PCR reads through MiXCR, one entry per CDR3 protein. This sample has approximately 500,000 distinct CDR3 sequences, with 12% to 15% found just once. The sample was PBMCs from blood, taken roughly 13 days after vaccination. These receptors all stem from a man between 45 and 60 years old who received an inactivated influenza vaccine. The CDR3 runs from the conserved cysteine through the conserved F or W. The order of the fields is J gene, D gene, V gene, clone size, CDR3 DNA, CDR3 protein. A D gene is named only where the DNA matches it firmly. Not all rows give a size; the values are once, few, many and, for expanded clones, a class.

>TRBJ2-3|TRBD2|TRBV12-3/TRBV12-4|many
TGTGCCAGCAGGCAGACTAGCGGGGGTATAGATACGCAGTATTTT
CASRQTSGGIDTQYF
>TRBJ2-7|-|TRBV3-1|few
TGTGCCAGCAGCCAATGGAGGGACTCGAAGCGGGAGCAGTACTTC
CASSQWRDSKREQYF
>TRBJ2-1|TRBD1|TRBV12-3/TRBV12-4|-
TGTGCCAGCAGTTGGGACAGGGTGTACAATGAGCAGTTCTTC
CASSWDRVYNEQFF
>TRBJ2-7|-|TRBV4-3|-
TGCGCCAGCAGCCCCCAGCAAAGTAACTACGAGCAGTACTTC
CASSPQQSNYEQYF
>TRBJ2-3|-|TRBV12-3/TRBV12-4|many
TGTGCCAGCACCAGGGCGGCAGATACGCAGTATTTT
CASTRAADTQYF
>TRBJ1-6|-|TRBV7-2|-
TGTGCCAGCAGCTTAGGACAAAGACACTCACCCCTCCACTTT
CASSLGQRHSPLHF
>TRBJ2-1|-|TRBV3-1|many
TGTGCCAGCAGCCAAGGGCTAGCGAAAAATGAGCAGTTCTTC
CASSQGLAKNEQFF
>TRBJ2-1|-|TRBV20-1|-
TGCAGTGCTTACGGGAACGCCTACAATGAGCAGTTCTTC
CSAYGNAYNEQFF
>TRBJ2-1|-|TRBV12-3/TRBV12-4|many
TGTGCCAGCAGTTTAGGAGTGGACTCCCTCCCCTCTGAGCAGTTCTTC
CASSLGVDSLPSEQFF
>TRBJ2-7|-|TRBV11-3|-
TGTGCCAGCAGCTTAGAGATGGAGGGAAGGAACGAGCAGTACTTC
CASSLEMEGRNEQYF
>TRBJ1-6|-|TRBV25-1|many
TGTGCCAGCAGTGATTCTTGGAGGGGCTCGGGTGGAATCTCACCCCTCCACTTT
CASSDSWRGSGGISPLHF
>TRBJ2-3|TRBD2|TRBV27|-
TGTGCCAGCAGTCCGGGGACTAGCGGGTACACAGATACGCAGTATTTT
CASSPGTSGYTDTQYF
>TRBJ2-3|-|TRBV20-1|few
TGCAGTGCTAGAGATTCGGATACAGATACGCAGTATTTT
CSARDSDTDTQYF
>TRBJ2-2|-|TRBV5-4|-
TGTGCCAGCAGCTTGCCTAGCACCAACACCGGGGAGCTGTTTTTT
CASSLPSTNTGELFF
>TRBJ2-5|-|TRBV7-8|-
TGTGCCAGCAGCTTAGCGGGTCAGGGGATTAAGACCCAGTACTTC
CASSLAGQGIKTQYF
>TRBJ2-7|TRBD2|TRBV12-3/TRBV12-4|-
TGTGCCAGCAGTTCCATCCTGATTAGCGGGAGTAGGTACGAGCAGTACTTC
CASSSILISGSRYEQYF
>TRBJ1-1|TRBD1|TRBV5-6|few
TGTGCCAGCAGCCGCAGGGGGCCTGAAGCTTTCTTT
CASSRRGPEAFF
>TRBJ2-1|-|TRBV5-8|few
TGTTCATCGACCCAAGTCAATGAGCAGTTCTTC
CSSTQVNEQFF
>TRBJ2-7|-|TRBV4-2|-
TGTGCCAGCAGCCAAGTTAGCCAGGGAGGAAGCTACGAGCAGTACTTC
CASSQVSQGGSYEQYF
>TRBJ2-2|-|TRBV20-1|-
TGCAGTGCTGTAGGGGGTCGCGCGAACACCGGGGAGCTGTTTTTT
CSAVGGRANTGELFF
>TRBJ1-1|TRBD1|TRBV12-3/TRBV12-4|many
TGTGCCAGCAGTTTAACGGAGGGGGCGACGGAAGCTTTCTTT
CASSLTEGATEAFF
>TRBJ2-1|TRBD2|TRBV27|-
TGTGCCAGCAGTTTCTCCCGCGGGCTAGCGGGGTACAATGAGCAGTTCTTC
CASSFSRGLAGYNEQFF
>TRBJ2-5|-|TRBV7-8|many
TGTGCCAGCAGCTTATTTTTGGCAGAAAAAGAGACCCAGTACTTC
CASSLFLAEKETQYF
>TRBJ2-7|-|TRBV12-3/TRBV12-4|-
TGTGCCAGCAGAAAACAGGGAACCCCCTACGAGCAGTACTTC
CASRKQGTPYEQYF
>TRBJ2-1|-|TRBV5-1|few
TGCGCCAGCAGCTTGGAGACCCCCCCTAGCTCCTACAATGAGCAGTTCTTC
CASSLETPPSSYNEQFF
>TRBJ1-2|TRBD1|TRBV12-3/TRBV12-4|-
TGTGCCAGCAGTCTATTCGGACAGGACTATGGCTACACCTTC
CASSLFGQDYGYTF
>TRBJ2-7|-|TRBV6-2/TRBV6-3|few
TGTGCCAGCAGTTACGGCCGGGGAAAGGGCGGCGAGCAGTACTTC
CASSYGRGKGGEQYF
>TRBJ2-3|-|TRBV7-2|-
TGTGCCAGCAGCTTCGGTGTGCAGATTACAAGGGGAACGCAGTATTTT
CASSFGVQITRGTQYF
>TRBJ2-7|TRBD2|TRBV6-5|few
TGTGCCAGCAGTTACCAACGGTCGGTCGGGAGGTCGAACGAGCAGTACTTC
CASSYQRSVGRSNEQYF
>TRBJ2-7|TRBD2|TRBV15|-
TGTGCCACCAGCAGACAGCGGGGACCCTACGAGCAGTACTTC
CATSRQRGPYEQYF
>TRBJ2-7|TRBD1|TRBV29-1|many
TGCAGCGCCGGTGGGGGACAGGGCTCCGAGCAGTACTTC
CSAGGGQGSEQYF
>TRBJ1-1|-|TRBV2|-
TGTGCCAGCATAAAATCTAATAACAGAATGAACACTGAAGCTTTCTTT
CASIKSNNRMNTEAFF
>TRBJ1-1|-|TRBV5-1|-
TGCGCCAGCAGCTCAGACCGGGACATAACGACTGAAGCTTTCTTT
CASSSDRDITTEAFF
>TRBJ2-1|TRBD2|TRBV20-1|few
TGCAGTGCTAGAGCCCTAGCGGGAGGCCATCCCAGTGAGCAGTTCTTC
CSARALAGGHPSEQFF
>TRBJ1-6|TRBD1|TRBV4-1|few
TGCGCCAGCAGCCACGGACAGGGTAATTCACCCCTCCACTTT
CASSHGQGNSPLHF
>TRBJ2-7|TRBD1|TRBV7-8|-
TGTGCCAGCAGCTCCAGACACAGGGGGCTGGACGAGCAGTACTTC
CASSSRHRGLDEQYF
>TRBJ1-2|-|TRBV18|few
TGTGCCAGCTCACCCCCTCGACAGGCTAACTATGGCTACACCTTC
CASSPPRQANYGYTF
>TRBJ2-1|TRBD1|TRBV5-1|few
TGCGCCAGCAGTCGTGACAGGGGGTCTTTATCCAATGAGCAGTTCTTC
CASSRDRGSLSNEQFF
>TRBJ2-2|-|TRBV20-1|-
TGCTGTGCTAGAGATCTGCAACGGGAGAACACCGGGGAGCTGTTTTTT
CCARDLQRENTGELFF
>TRBJ2-7|-|TRBV20-1|-
TGCAGTGCCCGAAAGAGGGGGGGAGGATCCTACGAGCAGTACTTC
CSARKRGGGSYEQYF
>TRBJ1-1|-|TRBV20-1|-
TGCAGTGCTAGAGGGGGCATCACTGAAGCTTTCTTT
CSARGGITEAFF
>TRBJ1-6|-|TRBV10-3|-
TGTGCCATCAAACTTCAGGTTGATTCACCCCTCCACTTT
CAIKLQVDSPLHF
>TRBJ1-6|-|TRBV6-5|-
TGTGCCAGCAGTTACGGGGGATCGAATTCACCCCTCCACTTT
CASSYGGSNSPLHF
>TRBJ2-3|-|TRBV7-2|few
TGTGCCAGCAGCCCGCTCTCCGATACGCAGTATTTT
CASSPLSDTQYF
>TRBJ2-7|-|TRBV14|-
TGTGCCAGCAGCCAAGGAGCGGGTCGAGGCTACGAGCAGTACTTC
CASSQGAGRGYEQYF
>TRBJ2-2|-|TRBV7-9|-
TGTGCCAGCAGCTCTCTAGCTGGGGAGCTGTTTTTT
CASSSLAGELFF
>TRBJ2-3|TRBD1|TRBV12-3/TRBV12-4|few
TGTGCCAGCAGCTGGACAGGGGGCACAGATACGCAGTATTTT
CASSWTGGTDTQYF
>TRBJ1-1|TRBD1|TRBV11-1|many
TGTGCCAGCAGCTCAACCGTTAGGACAGGGACGAAAATGAACACTGAAGCTTTCTTT
CASSSTVRTGTKMNTEAFF
>TRBJ2-1|TRBD1|TRBV7-7|-
TGTGCCAGCAGCCCAGCCGGGACAGGGACTGACGAGCAGTTCTTC
CASSPAGTGTDEQFF